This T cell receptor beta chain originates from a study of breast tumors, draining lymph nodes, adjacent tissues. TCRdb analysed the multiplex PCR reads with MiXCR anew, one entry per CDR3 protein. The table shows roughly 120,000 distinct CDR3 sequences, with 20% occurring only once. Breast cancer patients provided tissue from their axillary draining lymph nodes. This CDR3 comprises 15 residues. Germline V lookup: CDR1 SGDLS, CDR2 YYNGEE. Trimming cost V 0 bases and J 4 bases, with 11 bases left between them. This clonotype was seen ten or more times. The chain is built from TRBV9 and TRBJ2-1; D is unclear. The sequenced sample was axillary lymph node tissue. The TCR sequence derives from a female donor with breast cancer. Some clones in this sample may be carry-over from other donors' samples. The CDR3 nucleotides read TGTGCCAGCAGCGTAGTTGATTTCTCATACAATGAGCAGTTCTTC. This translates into CASSVVDFSYNEQFF.